This T cell receptor beta chain comes out of a study of cytomegalovirus exposure and HLA in healthy donors (dated by TCRdb to about 2017). Describing the broader study: An earlier analysis of several hundred of the donors reported approximately 300 Gb of sequence data and 117 million unique TCR beta sequences from about 179 million T cells. An early release covering roughly 600 HLA-typed donors comprised roughly 300 gigabases of sequencing data and approximately 80 million unique TCR sequences. Among the roughly 410 genotyped donors, approximately 82% belonged to the genetic ancestry cluster associated with self-reported Caucasian donors. The study was designed to test whether signatures of past pathogen exposure could be identified by cataloging public T cell receptors. Using immunosequencing, the study profiled T cell repertoires from 500 to 800 subjects and related those repertoires to cytomegalovirus serostatus. Besides the first cohort of 666 subjects, a separate validation cohort made up of 120 different subjects was used. To predict cytomegalovirus infection status, the study brought together high-throughput TCR immunosequencing, statistical association of individual TCRs with disease status, and machine learning. In a later analysis, previously published TCR beta repertoires from several hundred donors were re-analyzed and high-resolution HLA genotyping was added so that TCR occurrence patterns could be studied. Rather than using new phenotypic data, the later analysis identified candidate immune exposures from TCR beta sequences and from how often those sequences occurred across donors. To decide whether each TCR beta V gene segment behaved as functional or pseudogenic, an earlier analysis of several hundred of the donors relied on high-throughput TCR beta sequencing. Donor age, sex, ethnicity and CMV serostatus were collected together with the repertoire data. Genome-wide SNP genotypes for about 65% of the roughly 670 donors were used in a later genetic analysis, which treated that subset as a discovery cohort. Every discovery cohort repertoire had been produced on one sequencing platform. HLA typing included class I and class II loci at four-digit resolution. Typing coverage varied by locus: roughly 620-640 donors for A, B, C, DRB1 and DQB1; approximately 520 for DQA1; more than 600 for DPA1; approximately 490 for DPB1. About five DR-DQ haplotypes were treated as single units for association and clustering because of strong linkage in the cohort. Across 398 genotyped donors of the cohort, an average of about 240,000 unique TCR beta nucleotide sequences per donor were sequenced, and 15% to 20% of those sequences were non-productive.

Library preparation was by the immunoSEQ multiplex PCR assay. For the multiplex PCR, a mixture combining 60 forward primers for TCR Vbeta segments and 13 reverse primers for TCR Jbeta segments was used. Amplification of the CDR3 region of rearranged TCR beta genes was performed with a multiplex PCR assay on genomic DNA. The Illumina HiSeq System was used to sequence the amplified TCR beta libraries as 87-base-pair reads. Regarding the original processing steps: A later analysis tallied some 79 million unique TCR beta chains across the approximately 670 repertoires, and approximately 12 million of those chains were shared by two or more donors. Raw reads were error-corrected and collapsed into unique sequences by a nearest-neighbor algorithm in which closely related sequences were merged to remove PCR and sequencing errors. To assign V, D and J gene segments, CDR3 sequences were aligned to IMGT reference sequences. For a sequence to be retained, a match of at least six nucleotides to both a V gene segment and a J gene segment was required. Rearrangements were classified as productive when the CDR3 lacked stop codons and remained in frame with V and J, and all other rearrangements were classified as non-productive. Following IMGT convention, CDR3 was defined as the stretch from the second conserved V-encoded cysteine to the conserved J-encoded phenylalanine. In an earlier analysis of roughly 580 of the donors, sequences lacking an unambiguous match to a single V gene segment were excluded. In an earlier analysis of around 600 of the donors, V segments were called functional above 56.7% productive rearrangements and were called segregating when the between-donor standard deviation exceeded 5%. A statistical classification framework was built to diagnose cytomegalovirus status from the catalog of TCR beta chain sequences. In a later analysis, V and J genes were assigned by comparing TCR nucleotide sequences against IMGT/GENE-DB human TR gene sequences. The TCRdist pipeline was used in a later analysis to assign CDR3 sequences and most-parsimonious VDJ recombination scenarios. In a later analysis, every TCR beta chain was defined by the combination of its CDR3 amino acid sequence and its V-gene family, and reads without a unique V-gene family were dropped. In a later analysis, 450 to 600 highly shared, low-generation-probability nucleotide sequences were removed to address suspected cross-contamination and a sequencing artifact. In a later analysis, a clonal expansion index for each public chain was calculated from normalized within-repertoire ranks of inferred template counts. In a later analysis, generation probabilities were computed using a VDJ recombination model fitted to out-of-frame rearrangements, and the results were checked against IGoR. In a later analysis, TCR-TCR, TCR-HLA and TCR-CMV co-occurrence was scored with hypergeometric tests, and a repertoire-size bias correction was applied to TCR pairs. False discovery rates were estimated in a later analysis by permuting HLA or CMV assignments 20 times. A later analysis grouped co-occurring TCRs with DBSCAN, adding TCRdist sequence similarity when clustering within HLA-allele-positive subsets. Co-occurrence clustering excluded repertoires with fewer than 30,000 or more than 120,000 public chains, plus five with anomalous nucleotide sharing. As stored in TCRdb, this immuneACCESS dataset retains in-frame rearrangements with V and J assigned. A fraction of the clones does not appear; measured against another copy, unresolved V genes explain less than half of the discrepancy, and the remainder lacks a known reason. V, J and clone size were drawn from that table, and D and trimming were deduced from the DNA. The sample table gives 87,000 or so clones. Over 15% of the sample comes from the top ten.

Regarding this clone: Its cognate antigen has yet to be identified.

The full study reports these points: In a later analysis, the rate of TCR association differed among HLA loci, with DRB1 alleles having the most associated TCRs and HLA-C alleles having the fewest. A further reported finding was that TCR beta sequences accurately predicted the HLA-A and HLA-B alleles for most subjects in the first cohort. Specific HLA alleles were associated with 18,000 or so TCR beta sequences at a false discovery rate of 0.05 in a later analysis. Some IMGT-functional V segments, including TRBV6-2 and TRBV6-3, could not be told apart with the 87-base-pair reads, so those segments were excluded. Linkage disequilibrium might explain the correlated functional status among segregating V segments, but an unknown experimental factor could not be excluded. In both the original and validation cohorts, the classifier was reported to diagnose cytomegalovirus status with high specificity and sensitivity. When HLA alleles, especially DR and DQ, strongly co-occurred, TCR associations were difficult to assign to individual alleles. The cohort was sequenced for TCR beta chains only, and without alpha or paired-chain data the features that could be detected were limited. The presence/absence analyses assumed that sequencing depth was roughly uniform across donors, and that assumption may not be true. The study listed 170 or so TCR beta chains as associated with cytomegalovirus. A later analysis found that most CMV-associated TCR beta chains appeared HLA-restricted, with HLA associations seemingly driven largely by CMV exposure. In a later genetic analysis, a missense DCLRE1C variant was associated with V-gene and J-gene trimming of TCR beta chains, and the association was replicated in an independent cohort. Across donors, most TCR sequences were observed very rarely, whereas some public TCRs were present in many individuals. Because counts were too low, about 18 rarely observed V segments, including chromosome 9 orphons, were excluded from the earlier analysis of roughly 580 of the donors. In an earlier analysis of about 540 of the donors, most TCR beta V segments were observed in productive rearrangements about 90% or about 30% of the time, broadly matching IMGT annotations. In vitro tests confirmed that a few of the cytomegalovirus-associated TCR beta chains recognize cytomegalovirus antigens. The authors suggested that the approach could potentially be extended to other disease states and immunological phenotypes. A cluster of highly shared sequence variants was judged likely to be a technical artifact of the sequencing pipeline. In a later analysis, several top co-occurrence clusters were reported to appear linked to parvovirus B19, influenza, CMV and Epstein-Barr virus. Because HLA typing was unavailable for some donors at each locus, only the typed subset was used in association tests. According to a later genetic analysis, donors in an Asian-associated ancestry cluster had fewer N-insertions in productive TCRs than the approximately 710-donor mean. CMV serostatus was the only immune exposure information available for the cohort. Compared with equally common non-associated chains, HLA-associated TCR beta chains in a later analysis were more clonally expanded and had lower generation probabilities.

The cohort comprised some 700 healthy bone marrow donors. All cohort members were sampled while nominally healthy, although unrecorded immune exposures were likely present. The donor tested CMV seropositive, placing the donor among the approximately 290 seropositive members of the cohort. A peripheral blood sample was collected from each donor, and TCR beta sequencing was performed on peripheral blood mononuclear cells. Genomic DNA extraction from the blood cell samples was performed with the Qiagen DNeasy Blood Extraction Kit. V and J lose 3 bases and 6 bases, and a span of 17 bases separates them. The CDR3 contains 15 residues, cysteine and phenylalanine counted. Only CDR3 DNA remains: 45 bases, in frame from the first base. CDR1 and CDR2 were assigned from the germline V gene as SGDLS and YYNGEE.

Sequencing input: PBMCs. This sequence uses TRBV9 and TRBJ2-3; a weak D assignment points to TRBD1 (5 bases agree). The TCR was taken from a man aged 45-65 years in good health and CMV-seropositive. The CDR3 protein: CASSGGPLGMDTQYF. The DNA sequence is given as TGTGCCAGCAGCGGGGGCCCGCTAGGGATGGATACGCAGTATTTT.